This is a list of T cell receptor beta chains from one sample in a study of blood T cell repertoires in COVID-19. Libraries were prepared by immunoSEQ multiplex PCR; TCRdb keeps only in-frame clonotypes and omits some of them. The sample consists of some 190,000 clones, about 84% of them appearing once. The sequencing input was peripheral blood. These receptors all come from a person between 70 and 80 years old with COVID-19, enrolled during active disease. CDR3s include the opening cysteine and the closing phenylalanine or tryptophan. The order of the fields is D gene, clone size, V gene, J gene, CDR3 protein, CDR3 DNA. D genes are given only for firm matches. Clone size is given for some rows only: seen once, a few or many times, or a class if the clone is expanded.

d_call: TRBD1; clone_size: .; v_call: TRBV6-5; j_call: TRBJ2-2; cdr3_aa: CASTRDRSTGELFF; cdr3_nt: TGTGCCAGCACCCGGGACAGGTCAACCGGGGAGCTGTTTTTT
d_call: .; clone_size: .; v_call: TRBV2; j_call: TRBJ1-6; cdr3_aa: CASSDRGSYNSPLHF; cdr3_nt: TGTGCCAGCAGTGACAGGGGCAGTTATAATTCACCCCTCCACTTT
d_call: .; clone_size: once; v_call: TRBV6-5; j_call: TRBJ1-2; cdr3_aa: CASSFIPGRSYYGYTF; cdr3_nt: TGTGCCAGCAGTTTCATCCCCGGCAGGTCTTACTATGGCTACACCTTC
d_call: TRBD1; clone_size: .; v_call: TRBV19; j_call: TRBJ2-1; cdr3_aa: CASRHRGSYNEQFF; cdr3_nt: TGTGCCAGTAGACACAGGGGGTCGTACAATGAGCAGTTCTTC
d_call: TRBD1; clone_size: .; v_call: TRBV9; j_call: TRBJ2-2; cdr3_aa: CASSGGTGELPGELFF; cdr3_nt: TGTGCCAGCAGCGGAGGGACAGGGGAGTTGCCCGGGGAGCTGTTTTTT
d_call: TRBD1; clone_size: .; v_call: TRBV11-2; j_call: TRBJ1-6; cdr3_aa: CASSQGQVNSPLHF; cdr3_nt: TGTGCCAGCAGCCAGGGACAGGTGAATTCACCCCTCCACTTT
d_call: .; clone_size: .; v_call: TRBV5-8; j_call: TRBJ1-6; cdr3_aa: CASHHGQLNSPLHF; cdr3_nt: TGTGCCAGCCACCACGGACAGCTAAATTCACCCCTCCACTTT
d_call: TRBD2; clone_size: few; v_call: TRBV19; j_call: TRBJ2-3; cdr3_aa: CASSGRLAGGTDTQYF; cdr3_nt: TGTGCCAGTAGTGGGCGACTAGCGGGGGGAACAGATACGCAGTATTTT
d_call: .; clone_size: .; v_call: TRBV19; j_call: TRBJ2-7; cdr3_aa: CASSVTGYEQYF; cdr3_nt: TGTGCCAGTAGTGTCACAGGGTACGAGCAGTACTTC
d_call: TRBD2; clone_size: .; v_call: TRBV7-9; j_call: TRBJ2-1; cdr3_aa: CASSPPGLAGPRSYNEQFF; cdr3_nt: TGTGCCAGCAGCCCGCCGGGACTAGCGGGGCCTCGCTCCTACAATGAGCAGTTCTTC
d_call: TRBD2; clone_size: .; v_call: TRBV5-6; j_call: TRBJ2-1; cdr3_aa: CASSLRLSGGVNEQFF; cdr3_nt: TGTGCCAGCAGCTTGAGACTTAGCGGGGGGGTCAATGAGCAGTTCTTC
d_call: TRBD2; clone_size: .; v_call: TRBV19; j_call: TRBJ2-2; cdr3_aa: CASSDPGLADTGELFF; cdr3_nt: TGTGCCAGTAGTGATCCGGGACTAGCGGACACCGGGGAGCTGTTTTTT
d_call: TRBD1; clone_size: few; v_call: TRBV19; j_call: TRBJ1-5; cdr3_aa: CASLDRGNQPQHF; cdr3_nt: TGTGCCAGCCTTGACAGGGGCAATCAGCCCCAGCATTTT
d_call: .; clone_size: .; v_call: TRBV7-2; j_call: TRBJ1-6; cdr3_aa: CASSLGNAASYNSPLHF; cdr3_nt: TGTGCCAGCAGCTTAGGAAACGCGGCTTCCTATAATTCACCCCTCCACTTT
d_call: .; clone_size: .; v_call: TRBV4-3; j_call: TRBJ2-3; cdr3_aa: CASSQDFLFTGRGGDTQYF; cdr3_nt: TGCGCCAGCAGCCAAGATTTTCTCTTTACGGGACGGGGAGGAGATACGCAGTATTTT
d_call: TRBD2; clone_size: .; v_call: TRBV9; j_call: TRBJ2-1; cdr3_aa: CASSAPLADLPREQFF; cdr3_nt: TGTGCCAGCAGCGCACCGCTAGCGGATTTACCCCGGGAGCAGTTCTTC
d_call: .; clone_size: few; v_call: TRBV7-9; j_call: TRBJ1-2; cdr3_aa: CASSLAADYGYTF; cdr3_nt: TGTGCCAGCAGCTTAGCAGCGGACTATGGCTACACCTTC
d_call: .; clone_size: .; v_call: TRBV24-1; j_call: TRBJ1-2; cdr3_aa: CATSDHLNTLTDGYTF; cdr3_nt: TGTGCCACCAGTGACCACCTAAACACCTTAACAGATGGCTACACCTTC
d_call: TRBD1; clone_size: .; v_call: TRBV11-2; j_call: TRBJ1-5; cdr3_aa: CASSSQGGNQPQHF; cdr3_nt: TGTGCCAGCAGCTCGCAGGGGGGCAATCAGCCCCAGCATTTT
d_call: TRBD1; clone_size: .; v_call: TRBV18; j_call: TRBJ2-6; cdr3_aa: CASSPTGGSGANVLTF; cdr3_nt: TGTGCCAGCTCGCCAACAGGGGGCTCTGGGGCCAACGTCCTGACTTTC
d_call: .; clone_size: .; v_call: TRBV15; j_call: TRBJ2-2; cdr3_aa: CATSRSRGFGELFF; cdr3_nt: TGTGCCACCAGCAGAAGCAGGGGCTTCGGGGAGCTGTTTTTT
d_call: TRBD1; clone_size: few; v_call: TRBV29-1; j_call: TRBJ1-2; cdr3_aa: CSVGTGTNYGYTF; cdr3_nt: TGCAGCGTCGGGACAGGGACTAACTATGGCTACACCTTC
d_call: .; clone_size: .; v_call: TRBV28; j_call: TRBJ1-6; cdr3_aa: CASIGIILDNSPLHF; cdr3_nt: TGTGCCAGTATCGGGATAATACTCGATAATTCACCCCTCCACTTT
d_call: .; clone_size: .; v_call: TRBV21-1; j_call: TRBJ1-5; cdr3_aa: CATSLGGGLSSGSNQPQHF; cdr3_nt: TGTGCCACGAGCCTCGGGGGGGGACTTTCCTCGGGGAGCAATCAGCCCCAGCATTTT
d_call: TRBD1; clone_size: .; v_call: TRBV9; j_call: TRBJ1-1; cdr3_aa: CASTAKDRDGAEAFF; cdr3_nt: TGTGCCAGCACCGCCAAGGACAGGGATGGGGCTGAAGCTTTCTTT
d_call: TRBD2; clone_size: .; v_call: TRBV7-2; j_call: TRBJ2-1; cdr3_aa: CASSLAGGLAGGYNEQFF; cdr3_nt: TGTGCCAGCAGCTTAGCGGGGGGACTAGCGGGAGGGTACAATGAGCAGTTCTTC
d_call: .; clone_size: many; v_call: TRBV10-3; j_call: TRBJ2-7; cdr3_aa: CAIGDIDYEQYF; cdr3_nt: TGTGCCATCGGGGACATCGATTACGAGCAGTACTTC
d_call: TRBD1; clone_size: few; v_call: TRBV6-6; j_call: TRBJ1-5; cdr3_aa: CASSWDSYDSNQPQHF; cdr3_nt: TGTGCCAGCAGTTGGGACAGCTATGATAGCAATCAGCCCCAGCATTTT
d_call: TRBD1; clone_size: few; v_call: TRBV5-1; j_call: TRBJ2-1; cdr3_aa: CASSVGQGFYNEQFF; cdr3_nt: TGCGCCAGCAGCGTGGGACAGGGATTCTACAATGAGCAGTTCTTC
d_call: TRBD1; clone_size: once; v_call: TRBV11-3; j_call: TRBJ1-1; cdr3_aa: CASSLGQGEQNEAFF; cdr3_nt: TGTGCCAGCAGCCTGGGACAGGGAGAACAAAATGAAGCTTTCTTT
d_call: TRBD1; clone_size: .; v_call: TRBV19; j_call: TRBJ1-1; cdr3_aa: CASRKGADRAYTEAFF; cdr3_nt: TGTGCCAGTAGGAAGGGGGCTGACAGGGCCTACACTGAAGCTTTCTTT
d_call: .; clone_size: .; v_call: TRBV27; j_call: TRBJ1-1; cdr3_aa: CASKGGYYTEAFF; cdr3_nt: TGTGCCAGCAAGGGGGGGTATTACACTGAAGCTTTCTTT
d_call: .; clone_size: .; v_call: TRBV13; j_call: TRBJ2-2; cdr3_aa: CASSTTGTNTGELFF; cdr3_nt: TGTGCCAGCAGTACTACGGGAACGAACACCGGGGAGCTGTTTTTT
d_call: TRBD2; clone_size: .; v_call: TRBV30; j_call: TRBJ2-7; cdr3_aa: CAWGRLAPSYEQYF; cdr3_nt: TGTGCCTGGGGAAGACTAGCTCCCTCCTACGAGCAGTACTTC
d_call: TRBD1; clone_size: .; v_call: TRBV23-1; j_call: TRBJ1-1; cdr3_aa: CASSQNDRGRRWAFF; cdr3_nt: TGCGCCAGCAGTCAAAATGACAGGGGGCGACGGTGGGCTTTCTTT
d_call: .; clone_size: .; v_call: TRBV3-1/TRBV3-2; j_call: TRBJ1-1; cdr3_aa: CASRPIRNTEAFF; cdr3_nt: TGTGCCAGCAGACCGATCAGGAACACTGAAGCTTTCTTT
d_call: .; clone_size: .; v_call: TRBV5-6; j_call: TRBJ1-1; cdr3_aa: CASSLAVPGEAFF; cdr3_nt: TGTGCCAGCAGCTTGGCCGTGCCAGGGGAAGCTTTCTTT
d_call: TRBD1; clone_size: .; v_call: TRBV2; j_call: TRBJ1-4; cdr3_aa: CASRGQRGEKLFF; cdr3_nt: TGTGCCAGCAGGGGACAGCGAGGGGAAAAACTGTTTTTT
d_call: .; clone_size: few; v_call: TRBV29-1; j_call: TRBJ1-1; cdr3_aa: CSVLWQSTEAFF; cdr3_nt: TGCAGCGTTTTGTGGCAGTCTACTGAAGCTTTCTTT
d_call: TRBD1; clone_size: .; v_call: TRBV7-3; j_call: TRBJ1-6; cdr3_aa: CASSRTGLNSPLHF; cdr3_nt: TGTGCCAGCAGCCGGACAGGTTTGAATTCACCCCTCCACTTT
d_call: TRBD2; clone_size: .; v_call: TRBV28; j_call: TRBJ2-3; cdr3_aa: CASHLSGAGVDTQYF; cdr3_nt: TGTGCCAGCCACCTTAGCGGGGCGGGGGTAGATACGCAGTATTTT
d_call: .; clone_size: .; v_call: TRBV3-1/TRBV3-2; j_call: TRBJ1-3; cdr3_aa: CASSPTQGSSGNTIYF; cdr3_nt: TGTGCCAGCAGCCCTACTCAGGGGTCGTCAGGAAACACCATATATTTT
d_call: .; clone_size: .; v_call: TRBV6-6; j_call: TRBJ1-1; cdr3_aa: CASSYSTRGTEAFF; cdr3_nt: TGTGCCAGCAGTTACTCAACCAGGGGTACTGAAGCTTTCTTT
d_call: .; clone_size: .; v_call: TRBV19; j_call: TRBJ2-1; cdr3_aa: CASSARVHSYNEQFF; cdr3_nt: TGTGCCAGTAGTGCGCGGGTTCACTCCTACAATGAGCAGTTCTTC
d_call: .; clone_size: .; v_call: TRBV5-1; j_call: TRBJ2-5; cdr3_aa: CASSTGSSAGSGTQYF; cdr3_nt: TGCGCCAGCAGCACGGGATCTAGTGCCGGGTCAGGCACCCAGTACTTC
d_call: TRBD1; clone_size: .; v_call: TRBV19; j_call: TRBJ1-1; cdr3_aa: CASSITGGDTEAFF; cdr3_nt: TGTGCCAGTAGTATTACAGGGGGGGACACTGAAGCTTTCTTT
d_call: TRBD2; clone_size: .; v_call: TRBV27; j_call: TRBJ2-7; cdr3_aa: CASRGVRGLAASYEQYF; cdr3_nt: TGTGCCAGCAGGGGAGTGCGGGGACTAGCGGCCTCCTACGAGCAGTACTTC
d_call: .; clone_size: once; v_call: TRBV7-2; j_call: TRBJ1-2; cdr3_aa: CASSSLGGGAGYGYTF; cdr3_nt: TGTGCCAGCAGCTCATTGGGTGGCGGGGCAGGCTATGGCTACACCTTC
d_call: .; clone_size: .; v_call: TRBV3-1/TRBV3-2; j_call: TRBJ2-7; cdr3_aa: CASSQVSREQYF; cdr3_nt: TGTGCCAGCAGCCAAGTTTCCAGGGAGCAGTACTTC
d_call: TRBD2; clone_size: .; v_call: TRBV29-1; j_call: TRBJ2-1; cdr3_aa: CSVAGGLRNNEQFF; cdr3_nt: TGCAGCGTGGCGGGGGGGTTAAGGAACAATGAGCAGTTCTTC
d_call: TRBD2; clone_size: once; v_call: TRBV27; j_call: TRBJ2-1; cdr3_aa: CASSRGLAGGPGEQFF; cdr3_nt: TGTGCCAGCAGTCGAGGACTAGCGGGGGGGCCAGGTGAGCAGTTCTTC
d_call: TRBD1; clone_size: .; v_call: TRBV5-6; j_call: TRBJ1-4; cdr3_aa: CASSTTGQGLEKLFF; cdr3_nt: TGTGCCAGCAGCACCACAGGACAGGGGCTCGAAAAACTGTTTTTT
d_call: TRBD2; clone_size: .; v_call: TRBV3-1/TRBV3-2; j_call: TRBJ2-3; cdr3_aa: CASSQDRASGNTQYF; cdr3_nt: TGTGCCAGCAGCCAAGATAGGGCTAGCGGTAATACGCAGTATTTT
d_call: .; clone_size: .; v_call: TRBV7-2; j_call: TRBJ2-1; cdr3_aa: CASSLARENEQFF; cdr3_nt: TGTGCCAGCAGCTTAGCTCGGGAAAATGAGCAGTTCTTC
d_call: TRBD1; clone_size: .; v_call: TRBV19; j_call: TRBJ1-2; cdr3_aa: CASSSDRGKNYGYTF; cdr3_nt: TGTGCCAGTAGTTCCGACAGGGGTAAGAACTATGGCTACACCTTC
d_call: TRBD1; clone_size: .; v_call: TRBV30; j_call: TRBJ2-3; cdr3_aa: CAWIRDRGTDTQYF; cdr3_nt: TGTGCCTGGATCCGGGACAGGGGAACAGATACGCAGTATTTT